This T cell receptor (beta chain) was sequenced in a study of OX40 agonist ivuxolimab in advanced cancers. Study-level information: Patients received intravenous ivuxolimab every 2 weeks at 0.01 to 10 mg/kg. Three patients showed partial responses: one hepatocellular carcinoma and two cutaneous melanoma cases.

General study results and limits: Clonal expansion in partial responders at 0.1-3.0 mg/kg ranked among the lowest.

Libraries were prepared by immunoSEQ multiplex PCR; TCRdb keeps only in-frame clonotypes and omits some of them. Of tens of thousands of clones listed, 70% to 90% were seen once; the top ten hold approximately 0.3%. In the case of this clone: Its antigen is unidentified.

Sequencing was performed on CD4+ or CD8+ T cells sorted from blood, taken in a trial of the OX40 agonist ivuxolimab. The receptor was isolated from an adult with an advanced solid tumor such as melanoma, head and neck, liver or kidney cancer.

For the CDR3, the DNA is TGTGCCAGCAGCACGGAGAGCTCTGGAAACACCATATATTTT. Protein: CASSTESSGNTIYF. This chain links TRBV4-2 with TRBJ1-3; the D is unclear. Germline V CDR1 and CDR2: LGHNA, YNFKEQ. Trimming shortened V by 5 bases and J by 0 bases, and 8 bases separated the two germline ends. The CDR3 covers 14 residues.